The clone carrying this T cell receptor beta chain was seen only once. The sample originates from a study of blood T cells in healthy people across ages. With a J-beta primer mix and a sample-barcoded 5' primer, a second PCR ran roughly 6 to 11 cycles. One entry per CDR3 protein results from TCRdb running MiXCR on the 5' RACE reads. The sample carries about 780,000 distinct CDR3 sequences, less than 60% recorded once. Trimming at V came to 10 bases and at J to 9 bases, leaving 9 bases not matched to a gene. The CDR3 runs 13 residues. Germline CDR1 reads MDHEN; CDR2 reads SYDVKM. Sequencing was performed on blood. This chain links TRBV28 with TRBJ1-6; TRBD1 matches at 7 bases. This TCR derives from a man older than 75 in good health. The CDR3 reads CATFQGGGSPLHF. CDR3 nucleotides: TGTGCCACCTTCCAGGGGGGCGGTTCACCCCTCCACTTT.